Below, one TCR beta chain is given with its context. Germline lookup yields CDR1 SGDLS and CDR2 YYNGEE. V dropped 4 bases and J dropped 2 bases, with 13 bases sitting between them. This CDR3 has 15 amino acids. The assay was immunoSEQ multiplex PCR, and TCRdb's table has in-frame clones only and misses some. The sample lists about 350,000 clones; 92% were seen once. This sample was taken from a study of Ad26.COV2.S vaccination and SARS-CoV-2 variants. Sequencing used peripheral blood, obtained after recovery from COVID-19. This sequence joins TRBV9 and TRBJ2-1; D might be TRBD2 (6 bases). The TCR originated in a human donor who had recovered from COVID-19. The CDR3 coding sequence is TGTGCCAGCAGCCCCGCGGGACTTGCCTACAATGAGCAGTTCTTC. Translating gives CASSPAGLAYNEQFF.